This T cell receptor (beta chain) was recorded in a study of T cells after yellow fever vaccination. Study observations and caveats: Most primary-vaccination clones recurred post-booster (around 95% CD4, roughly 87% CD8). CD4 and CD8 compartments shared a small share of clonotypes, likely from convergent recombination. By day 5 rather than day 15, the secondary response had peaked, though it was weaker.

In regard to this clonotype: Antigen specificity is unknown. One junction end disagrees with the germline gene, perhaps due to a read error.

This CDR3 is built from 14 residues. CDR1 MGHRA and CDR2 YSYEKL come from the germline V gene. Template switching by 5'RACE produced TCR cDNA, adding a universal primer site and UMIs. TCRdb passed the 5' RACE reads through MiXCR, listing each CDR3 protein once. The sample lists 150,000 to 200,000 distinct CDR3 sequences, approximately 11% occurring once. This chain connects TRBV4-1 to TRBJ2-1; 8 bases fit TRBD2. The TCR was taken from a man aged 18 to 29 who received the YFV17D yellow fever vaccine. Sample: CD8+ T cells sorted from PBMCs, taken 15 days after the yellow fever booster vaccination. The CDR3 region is CASSQSGGRNEQLF. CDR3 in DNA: TGCGCCAGCAGCCAGAGCGGGGGTCGGAATGAGCAGTTATTC.